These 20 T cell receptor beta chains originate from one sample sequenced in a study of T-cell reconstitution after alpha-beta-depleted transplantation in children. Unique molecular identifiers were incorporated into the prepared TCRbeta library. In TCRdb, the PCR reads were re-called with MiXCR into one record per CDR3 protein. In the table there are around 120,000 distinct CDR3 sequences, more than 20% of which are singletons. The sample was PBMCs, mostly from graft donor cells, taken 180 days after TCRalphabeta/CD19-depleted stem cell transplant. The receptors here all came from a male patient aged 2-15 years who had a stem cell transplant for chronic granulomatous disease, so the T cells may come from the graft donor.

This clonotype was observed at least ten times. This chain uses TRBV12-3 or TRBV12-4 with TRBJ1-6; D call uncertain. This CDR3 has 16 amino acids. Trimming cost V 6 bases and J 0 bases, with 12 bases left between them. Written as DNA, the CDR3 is TGTGCCAGCAGACTAGGATGGCACTCCTATAATTCACCCCTCCACTTT. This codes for CASRLGWHSYNSPLHF.

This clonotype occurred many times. In DNA form, the CDR3 reads TGTGCCAGCAGCCGCAACAGGGAAACAGATACGCAGTATTTT. Its translation: CASSRNRETDTQYF. The V and J genes are TRBV7-8 and TRBJ2-3, with a possible D match to TRBD1 (6 bases). The CDR3 has 14 residues. Trimming left V 5 bases short and J 3 bases short, with 12 bases between. Germline assignment: CDR1 SGHVS and CDR2 FQNEAQ.

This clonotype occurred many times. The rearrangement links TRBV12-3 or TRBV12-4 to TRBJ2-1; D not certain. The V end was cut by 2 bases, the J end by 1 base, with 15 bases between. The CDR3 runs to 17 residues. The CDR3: CASSLYKGSKSYNEQFF. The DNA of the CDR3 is TGTGCCAGCAGTTTATATAAGGGCAGTAAATCCTACAATGAGCAGTTCTTC.

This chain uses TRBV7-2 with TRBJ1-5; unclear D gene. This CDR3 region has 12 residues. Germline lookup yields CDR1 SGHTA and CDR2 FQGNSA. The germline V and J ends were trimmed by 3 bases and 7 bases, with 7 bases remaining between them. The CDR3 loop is CASSFRGQPQHF. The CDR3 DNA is TGTGCCAGCAGCTTTCGGGGACAGCCCCAGCATTTT. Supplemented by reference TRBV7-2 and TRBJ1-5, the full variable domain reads GAGVSQSPSNKVTEKGKDVELRCDPISGHTALYWYRQSLGQGLEFLIYFQGNSAPDKSGLPSDRFSAERTGGSVSTLTIQRTQQEDSAVYLCASSFRGQPQHFGDGTRLSIL.

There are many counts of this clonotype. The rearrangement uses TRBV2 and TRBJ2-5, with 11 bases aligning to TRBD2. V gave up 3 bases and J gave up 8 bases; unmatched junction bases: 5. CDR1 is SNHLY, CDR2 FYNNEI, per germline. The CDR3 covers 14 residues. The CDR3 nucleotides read TGTGCCAGCAGTGAGAGGACTAGCGGGCCTACCCAGTACTTC. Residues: CASSERTSGPTQYF.

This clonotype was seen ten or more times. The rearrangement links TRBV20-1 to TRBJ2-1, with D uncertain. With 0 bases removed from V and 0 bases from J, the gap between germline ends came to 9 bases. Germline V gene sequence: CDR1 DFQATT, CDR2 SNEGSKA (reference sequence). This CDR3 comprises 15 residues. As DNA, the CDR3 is TGCAGTGCTAGAGATCCACCTAGCTCCTACAATGAGCAGTTCTTC. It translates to CSARDPPSSYNEQFF.

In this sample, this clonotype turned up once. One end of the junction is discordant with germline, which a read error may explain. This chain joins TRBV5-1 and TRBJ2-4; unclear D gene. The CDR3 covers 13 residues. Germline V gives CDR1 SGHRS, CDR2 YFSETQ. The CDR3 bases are TGCGCCAGCAGCGGCACCTCCAAAAACAGTCAGTACTTC. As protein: CASSGTSKNSQYF.

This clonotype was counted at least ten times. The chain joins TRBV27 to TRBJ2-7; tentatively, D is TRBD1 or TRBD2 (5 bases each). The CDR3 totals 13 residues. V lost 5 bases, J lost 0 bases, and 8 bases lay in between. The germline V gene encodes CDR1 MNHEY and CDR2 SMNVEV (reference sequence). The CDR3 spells CASSPGASYEQYF. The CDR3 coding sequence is TGTGCCAGCAGTCCCGGGGCCTCCTACGAGCAGTACTTC.

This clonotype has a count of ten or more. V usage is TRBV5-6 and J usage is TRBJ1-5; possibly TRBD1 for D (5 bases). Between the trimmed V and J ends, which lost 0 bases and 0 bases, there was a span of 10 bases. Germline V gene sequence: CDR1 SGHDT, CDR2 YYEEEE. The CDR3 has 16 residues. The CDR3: CASSLAGPLSNQPQHF. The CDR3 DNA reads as TGTGCCAGCAGCTTGGCGGGGCCTCTTAGCAATCAGCCCCAGCATTTT.

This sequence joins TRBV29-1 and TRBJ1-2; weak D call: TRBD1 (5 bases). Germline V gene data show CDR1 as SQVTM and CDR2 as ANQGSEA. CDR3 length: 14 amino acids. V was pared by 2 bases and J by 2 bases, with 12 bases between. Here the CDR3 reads CSVENPGLNYGYTF. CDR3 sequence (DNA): TGCAGCGTTGAAAACCCGGGACTCAACTATGGCTACACCTTC.

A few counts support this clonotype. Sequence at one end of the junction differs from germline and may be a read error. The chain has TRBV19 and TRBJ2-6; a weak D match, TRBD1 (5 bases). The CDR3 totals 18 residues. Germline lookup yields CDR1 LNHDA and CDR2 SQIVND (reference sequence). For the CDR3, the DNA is TGTGCCAGTAGTATCAGTGGTGAGAGGTTCTCTGGGGCCAACGGCCTGACTTTC. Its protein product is CASSISGERFSGANGLTF. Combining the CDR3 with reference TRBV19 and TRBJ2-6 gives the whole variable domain DGGITQSPKYLFRKEGQNVTLSCEQNLNHDAMYWYRQDPGQGLRLIYYSQIVNDFQKGDIAEGYSVSREKKESFPLTVTSAQKNPTAFYLCASSISGERFSGANGLTFGAGSRLTVL.

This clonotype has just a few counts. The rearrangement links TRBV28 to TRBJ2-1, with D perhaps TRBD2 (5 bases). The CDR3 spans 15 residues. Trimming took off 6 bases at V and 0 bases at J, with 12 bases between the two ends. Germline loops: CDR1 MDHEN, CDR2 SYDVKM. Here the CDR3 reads CASSETLGSYNEQFF. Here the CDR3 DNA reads TGTGCCAGCAGCGAGACACTAGGCTCCTACAATGAGCAGTTCTTC.

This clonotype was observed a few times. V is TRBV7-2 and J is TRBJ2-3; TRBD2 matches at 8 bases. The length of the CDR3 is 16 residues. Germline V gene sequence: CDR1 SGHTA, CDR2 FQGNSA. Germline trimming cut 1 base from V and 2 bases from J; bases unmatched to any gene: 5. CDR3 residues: CASSLGERGPTDTQYF. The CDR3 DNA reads TGTGCCAGCAGCTTAGGGGAGCGGGGGCCCACAGATACGCAGTATTTT.

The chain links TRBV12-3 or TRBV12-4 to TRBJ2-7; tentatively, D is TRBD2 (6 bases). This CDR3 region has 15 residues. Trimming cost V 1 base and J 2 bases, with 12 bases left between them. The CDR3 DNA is TGTGCCAGCAGTTTAGGGAGCGGGCAGACCTACGAGCAGTACTTC. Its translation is CASSLGSGQTYEQYF.

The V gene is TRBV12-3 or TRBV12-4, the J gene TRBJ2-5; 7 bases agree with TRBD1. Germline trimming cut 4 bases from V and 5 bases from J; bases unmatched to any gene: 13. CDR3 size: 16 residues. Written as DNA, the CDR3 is TGTGCCAGCAGTTATGACAGGGACCCCCGACGGGAGACCCAGTACTTC. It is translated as CASSYDRDPRRETQYF.

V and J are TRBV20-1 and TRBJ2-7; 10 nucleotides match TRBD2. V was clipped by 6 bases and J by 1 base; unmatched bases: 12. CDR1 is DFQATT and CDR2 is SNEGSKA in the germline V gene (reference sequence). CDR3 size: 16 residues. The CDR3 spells CSATGDLAGVSYEQYF. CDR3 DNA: TGCAGTGCCACGGGGGACCTAGCGGGGGTTTCCTACGAGCAGTACTTC.

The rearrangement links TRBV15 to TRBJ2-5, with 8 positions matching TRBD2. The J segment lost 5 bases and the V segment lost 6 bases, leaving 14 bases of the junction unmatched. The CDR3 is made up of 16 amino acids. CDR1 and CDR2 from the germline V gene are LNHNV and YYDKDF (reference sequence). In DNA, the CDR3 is TGTGCCACCAGGGAAAGGGGTACGGGAGGGCCGGAGACCCAGTACTTC. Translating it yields CATRERGTGGPETQYF. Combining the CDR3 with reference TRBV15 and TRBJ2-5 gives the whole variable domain DAMVIQNPRYQVTQFGKPVTLSCSQTLNHNVMYWYQQKSSQAPKLLFHYYDKDFNNEADTPDNFQSRRPNTSFCFLDIRSPGLGDTAMYLCATRERGTGGPETQYFGPGTRLLVL.

The CDR3 DNA follows: TGTGCCAGCACCCTGGCCATGAACACTGAAGCTTTCTTT. Translation: CASTLAMNTEAFF. V usage is TRBV7-2 and J usage is TRBJ1-1; D is unresolved. Germline CDR1 reads SGHTA; CDR2 reads FQGNSA. CDR3 length: 13 residues. V gave up 7 bases and J gave up 0 bases, with 9 bases separating them.

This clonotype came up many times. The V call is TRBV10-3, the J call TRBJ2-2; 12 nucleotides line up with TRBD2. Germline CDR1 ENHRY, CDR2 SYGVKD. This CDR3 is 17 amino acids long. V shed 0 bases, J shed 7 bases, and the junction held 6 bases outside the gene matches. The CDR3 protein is CAISESGTSGLFGELFF. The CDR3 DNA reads TGTGCCATCAGTGAGTCCGGGACTAGCGGGTTGTTCGGGGAGCTGTTTTTT.

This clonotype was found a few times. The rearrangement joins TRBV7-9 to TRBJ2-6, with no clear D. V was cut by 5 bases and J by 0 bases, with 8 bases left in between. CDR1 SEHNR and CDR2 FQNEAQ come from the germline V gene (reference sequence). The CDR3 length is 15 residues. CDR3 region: CASSEHSSGANVLTF. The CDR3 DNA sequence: TGTGCCAGCAGCGAACATAGCTCTGGGGCCAACGTCCTGACTTTC.